Following are 5 T cell receptor beta chains from one sample sequenced in a study of low-dose radiotherapy and immunotherapy resistance in tumors. PCR amplification of the TCRs was performed with Phusion for 20 to 25 PCR cycles, and it relied on a constant-region primer together with a V-primer adapter. TCRdb passed the reads through MiXCR, listing each CDR3 protein once. The sample consists of about 46,000 distinct CDR3 sequences, approximately 12% of them appearing once. Time point specified: before trial treatment. This sample comprised PBMCs, obtained before treatment. Receptors were obtained from a female donor with ovarian cancer.

On this clonotype: This likely reflects a read error, since a far larger clone is one base away. This chain joins TRBV26 and TRBJ1-2; the D segment call TRBD1 is taken from the table without a DNA check. TRBV26 counts as a pseudogene. The CDR3 runs 16 residues. CDR3 region: CATRTAGQGDNYGFTF. CDR3 bases: TGTGCCACCCGGACCGCGGGACAGGGGGATAACTATGGCTTCACCTTC.

This clonotype is labeled medium-sized (0.01 to 0.1%). This chain joins TRBV2 and TRBJ2-1, with D perhaps matching TRBD1 or TRBD2 (5 bases each). There are 11 residues in the CDR3. V was clipped by 5 bases and J by 7 bases, with 6 bases between them. Germline V lookup: CDR1 SNHLY, CDR2 FYNNEI. CDR3 protein: CASSWGNEQFF. CDR3 DNA: TGTGCCAGCAGTTGGGGGAATGAGCAGTTCTTC.

This clonotype came up many times. This rearrangement joins TRBV29-1 to TRBJ2-3; tentative D call: TRBD2 (6 bases). CDR1 and CDR2 (germline): SQVTM, ANQGSEA. Deletions cut 8 bases from V and 4 bases from J, with 22 bases between. This CDR3 region has 15 residues. CDR3: CSLSLFRENADTQYF. In DNA, the CDR3 is TGCAGCCTGAGCCTTTTCCGGGAGAACGCAGATACGCAGTATTTT.

This clonotype has a count of ten or more. The chain recombines TRBV29-1 with TRBJ2-7, with 12 nucleotides matching TRBD1. CDR3 size: 14 residues. Germline V gene sequence: CDR1 SQVTM, CDR2 ANQGSEA. The V gene end was trimmed by 1 base and the J gene end by 5 bases; junction bases not matched to a gene: 3. This CDR3 reads CSVEGGQGAHEQYF. CDR3 coding DNA: TGCAGCGTTGAAGGGGGACAGGGGGCTCACGAGCAGTACTTC.

This clonotype was detected ten times or more. This rearrangement joins TRBV7-6 to TRBJ2-7, with D tentatively TRBD1 or TRBD2 (5 bases each). Deletions cut 0 bases from V and 2 bases from J, with 11 bases between. CDR3 length equals 15 residues. CDR1 is SGHVS, CDR2 FNYEAQ, per germline. The CDR3 protein is CASSLAEGPAYEQYF. The CDR3, as DNA: TGTGCCAGCAGCTTAGCAGAGGGGCCAGCCTACGAGCAGTACTTC.